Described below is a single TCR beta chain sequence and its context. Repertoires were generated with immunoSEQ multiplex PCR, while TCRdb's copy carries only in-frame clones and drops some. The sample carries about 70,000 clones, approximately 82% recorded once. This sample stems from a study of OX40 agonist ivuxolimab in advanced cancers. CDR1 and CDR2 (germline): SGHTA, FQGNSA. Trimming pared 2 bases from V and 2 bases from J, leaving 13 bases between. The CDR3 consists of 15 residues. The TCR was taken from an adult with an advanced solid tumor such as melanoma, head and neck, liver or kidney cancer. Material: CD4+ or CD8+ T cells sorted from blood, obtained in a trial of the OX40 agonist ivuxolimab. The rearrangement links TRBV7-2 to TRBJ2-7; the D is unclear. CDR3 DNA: TGTGCCAGCAGCTTAAATCGTGGTGGTCCCTACGAGCAGTACTTC. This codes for CASSLNRGGPYEQYF. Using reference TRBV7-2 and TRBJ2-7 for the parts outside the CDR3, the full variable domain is GAGVSQSPSNKVTEKGKDVELRCDPISGHTALYWYRQSLGQGLEFLIYFQGNSAPDKSGLPSDRFSAERTGGSVSTLTIQRTQQEDSAVYLCASSLNRGGPYEQYFGPGTRLTVT.